This T cell receptor (beta chain) was captured by sequencing in a study of early T cells in non-severe SARS-CoV-2 infection. General observations from the study: Anti-spike CD8 specificities were favored by VDJdb matching, whose results missed private and CD4 specificities.

Individual cDNA molecules received unique molecular identifiers during library preparation. A single record per CDR3 protein comes from TCRdb applying MiXCR to the 5' RACE reads. This sample has about 83,000 distinct CDR3 sequences, with 10% found just once. V dropped 4 bases and J dropped 5 bases, with 9 bases sitting between them. Germline V gene lookup returns CDR1 MNHNY and CDR2 SVGAGI (reference sequence). This CDR3 is built from 13 residues. Concerning this clonotype: Its antigen remains unknown.

V is TRBV6-6 and J is TRBJ1-5, with a possible D match to TRBD1 (6 bases). The sample here was whole blood, taken at baseline. The source of this sequence is an adult who was a healthcare worker with PCR-confirmed SARS-CoV-2 infection or an uninfected control (not recorded which). CDR3 amino acids: CASSLQGYQPQHF. For the CDR3, the DNA is TGTGCCAGCAGTTTACAGGGTTATCAGCCCCAGCATTTT.